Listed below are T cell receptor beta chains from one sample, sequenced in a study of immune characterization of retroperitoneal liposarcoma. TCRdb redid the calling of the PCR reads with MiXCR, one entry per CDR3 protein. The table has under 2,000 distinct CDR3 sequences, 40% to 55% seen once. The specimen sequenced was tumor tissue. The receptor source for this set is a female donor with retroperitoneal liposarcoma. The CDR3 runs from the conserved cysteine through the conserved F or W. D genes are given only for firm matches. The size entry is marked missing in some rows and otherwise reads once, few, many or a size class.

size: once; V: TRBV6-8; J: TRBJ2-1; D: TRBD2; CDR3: CASSTSGLGNEQFF; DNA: TGTGCCAGCAGTACTAGCGGGCTAGGGAATGAGCAGTTCTTC
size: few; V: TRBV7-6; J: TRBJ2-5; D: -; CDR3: CASRPDREETQYF; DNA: TGTGCCAGCAGGCCAGACAGAGAAGAGACCCAGTACTTC
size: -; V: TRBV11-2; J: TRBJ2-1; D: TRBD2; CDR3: CASSLGLDSNEQFF; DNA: TGTGCCAGCAGCTTGGGACTAGATTCGAATGAGCAGTTCTTC
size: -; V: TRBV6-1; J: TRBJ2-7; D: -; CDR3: CASSKAQGEQYF; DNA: TGTGCCAGCAGTAAGGCACAGGGTGAGCAGTACTTC
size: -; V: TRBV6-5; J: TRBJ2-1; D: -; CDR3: CASSPDSLTSNEQFF; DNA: TGTGCCAGCAGCCCGGACAGCCTTACAAGCAATGAGCAGTTCTTC
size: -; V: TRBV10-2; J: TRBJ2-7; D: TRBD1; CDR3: CASSEMDRGYEQYF; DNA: TGCGCCAGCAGTGAGATGGACAGGGGCTACGAGCAGTACTTC
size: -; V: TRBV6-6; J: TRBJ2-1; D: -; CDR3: CASSYSRRQETQFF; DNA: TGTGCCAGCAGTTACTCCCGCAGGCAAGAGACCCAGTTCTTC
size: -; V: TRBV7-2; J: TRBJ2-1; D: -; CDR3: CASSLDGGAYNEQFF; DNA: TGTGCCAGCAGCTTAGATGGCGGGGCCTACAATGAGCAGTTCTTC
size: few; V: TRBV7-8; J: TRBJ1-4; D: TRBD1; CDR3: CASSSIPGTDEKLFF; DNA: TGTGCCAGCAGCTCTATTCCCGGGACAGACGAAAAACTGTTTTTT
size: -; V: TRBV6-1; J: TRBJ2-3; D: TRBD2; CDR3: CASRLAGWRVDTQYF; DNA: TGTGCCAGCAGGCTAGCGGGATGGAGGGTTGATACGCAGTATTTT
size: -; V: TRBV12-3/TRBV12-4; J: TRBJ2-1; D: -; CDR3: CASSLTAFWGDEQFF; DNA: TGTGCCAGCAGTTTAACGGCTTTCTGGGGCGATGAGCAGTTCTTC
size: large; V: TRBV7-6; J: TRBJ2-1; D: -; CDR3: CASTGQGPSSYNEQFF; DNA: TGTGCCAGCACCGGGCAAGGACCGAGCTCCTACAATGAGCAGTTCTTC
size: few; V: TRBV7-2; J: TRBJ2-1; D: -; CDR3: CASRAADILETQFF; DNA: TGTGCCAGCAGGGCTGCGGATATATTGGAGACCCAGTTCTTC
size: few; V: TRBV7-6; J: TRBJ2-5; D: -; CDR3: CASSLTRLPYNEQYF; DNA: TGTGCCAGCAGCTTAACACGGCTTCCATACAATGAGCAGTACTTC
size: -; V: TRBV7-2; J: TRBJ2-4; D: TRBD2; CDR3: CASSLSSGDHNEQYF; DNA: TGTGCCAGCAGCTTATCTAGCGGAGACCACAATGAGCAGTACTTC
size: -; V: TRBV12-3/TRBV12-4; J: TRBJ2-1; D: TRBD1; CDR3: CASSPSGTGENEQFF; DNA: TGTGCCAGCAGTCCGTCCGGAACAGGGGAGAATGAGCAGTTCTTC
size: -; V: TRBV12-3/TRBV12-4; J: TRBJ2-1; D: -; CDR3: CASSLRRDASLNEQFF; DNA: TGTGCCAGCAGTTTACGACGGGATGCTTCACTCAATGAGCAGTTCTTC
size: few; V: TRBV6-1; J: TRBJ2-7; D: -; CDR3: CASSERQVSSYNEQYF; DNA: TGTGCCAGCAGTGAACGGCAGGTTAGCTCCTACAATGAGCAGTACTTC
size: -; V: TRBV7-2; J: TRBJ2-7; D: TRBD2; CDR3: CASSLVGASGRGNEQYF; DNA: TGTGCCAGCAGCTTAGTCGGGGCTAGCGGGAGAGGGAATGAGCAGTACTTC
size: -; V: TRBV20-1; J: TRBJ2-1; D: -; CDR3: CSARDQYNEQFF; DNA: TGCAGTGCTAGAGACCAATACAATGAGCAGTTCTTC
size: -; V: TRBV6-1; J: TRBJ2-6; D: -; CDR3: CASSEEGYGANVLTF; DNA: TGTGCCAGCAGTGAAGAAGGGTATGGGGCCAACGTCCTGACTTTC
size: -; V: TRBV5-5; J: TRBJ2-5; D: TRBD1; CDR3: CASSLDPGQGRATQYF; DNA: TGTGCCAGCAGCTTAGACCCCGGACAGGGACGAGCGACCCAGTACTTC
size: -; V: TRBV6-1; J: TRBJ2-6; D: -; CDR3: CASSVQGTGANVLTF; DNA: TGTGCCAGCAGTGTACAGGGTACTGGGGCCAACGTCCTGACTTTC